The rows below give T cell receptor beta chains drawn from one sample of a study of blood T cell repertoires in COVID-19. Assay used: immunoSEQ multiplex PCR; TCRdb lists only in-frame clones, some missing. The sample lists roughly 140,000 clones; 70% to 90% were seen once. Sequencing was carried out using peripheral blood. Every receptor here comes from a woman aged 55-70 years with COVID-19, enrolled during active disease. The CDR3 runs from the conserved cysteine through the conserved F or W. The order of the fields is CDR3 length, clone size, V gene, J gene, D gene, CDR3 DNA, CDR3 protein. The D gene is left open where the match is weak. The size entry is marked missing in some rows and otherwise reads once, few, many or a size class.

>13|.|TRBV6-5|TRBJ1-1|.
TGTGCCAGCATCGGCAGGGTGAACACTGAAGCTTTCTTT
CASIGRVNTEAFF
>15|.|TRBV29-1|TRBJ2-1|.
TGCAGCGTTGGGACTCCTGACCCTAGGAACAATGAGCAGTTCTTC
CSVGTPDPRNNEQFF
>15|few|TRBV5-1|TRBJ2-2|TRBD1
TGCGCCAGCAGCTCCGGACAGGGGAATATCGGGGAGCTGTTTTTT
CASSSGQGNIGELFF
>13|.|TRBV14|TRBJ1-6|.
TGTGCCAGCAGCCAAGATCCGAATTCACCCCTCCACTTT
CASSQDPNSPLHF
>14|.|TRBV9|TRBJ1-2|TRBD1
TGTGCCAGCAGCGTAGGAGACAGGGCTCGAGGCTACACCTTC
CASSVGDRARGYTF
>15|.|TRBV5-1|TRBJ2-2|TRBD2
TGCGCCAGCAGGGCTAGCGGGACGGGAACCGGGGAGCTGTTTTTT
CASRASGTGTGELFF
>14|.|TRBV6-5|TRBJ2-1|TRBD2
TGTGCCAGCCGCGCGTGGACTAGCGGGGGTGAGCAGTTCTTC
CASRAWTSGGEQFF
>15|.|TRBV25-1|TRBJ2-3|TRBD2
TGTGCCAGCAGTGAATTCGGGGGGGCCCGGGATACGCAGTATTTT
CASSEFGGARDTQYF
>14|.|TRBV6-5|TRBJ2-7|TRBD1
TGTGCCAGCAGGTCCCCGGGACAGGGCTACGAGCAGTACTTC
CASRSPGQGYEQYF
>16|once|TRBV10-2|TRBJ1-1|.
TGCGCCAGCAGTGAGAGTACAGGAATGATGAACACTGAAGCTTTCTTT
CASSESTGMMNTEAFF
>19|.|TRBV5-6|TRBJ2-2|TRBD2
TGTGCCAGCAGCTCTCCGGGACTAGCGGGGGGAACGAACACCGGGGAGCTGTTTTTT
CASSSPGLAGGTNTGELFF
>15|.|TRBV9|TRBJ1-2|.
TGTGCCAGCAGCGTAGATACGGGAAACGGGTATGGCTACACCTTC
CASSVDTGNGYGYTF
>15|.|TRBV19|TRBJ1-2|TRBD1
TGTGCCAGTAGTATTAGCTTCACAGGGGACTATGGCTACACCTTC
CASSISFTGDYGYTF
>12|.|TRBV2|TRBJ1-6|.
TGTGCCACCCGAGATTTTAATTCACCCCTCCACTTT
CATRDFNSPLHF
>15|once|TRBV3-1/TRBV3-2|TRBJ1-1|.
TGTGCCAGCAGCCAAGTGGGGGGAGGGAATTCTGAAGCTTTCTTT
CASSQVGGGNSEAFF
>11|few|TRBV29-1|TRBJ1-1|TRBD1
TGCAGCGTTGACAGGGGGTTTGAAGCTTTCTTT
CSVDRGFEAFF
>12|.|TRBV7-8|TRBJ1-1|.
TGTGCCAGCAGCTTGAGTAACACTGAAGCTTTCTTT
CASSLSNTEAFF
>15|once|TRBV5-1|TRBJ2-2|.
TGCGCCAGCAGCTCCCGGCAAGGGGACACCGGGGAGCTGTTTTTT
CASSSRQGDTGELFF
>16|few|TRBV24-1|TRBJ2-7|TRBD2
TGTGCCACCACGCCGGGACTAGCGGGAGCAAGCTACGAGCAGTACTTC
CATTPGLAGASYEQYF
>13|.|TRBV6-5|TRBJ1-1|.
TGTGCCAGCAGGGCGACAGTAAACACTGAAGCTTTCTTT
CASRATVNTEAFF
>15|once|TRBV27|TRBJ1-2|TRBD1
TGTGCCAGCAGTTACGCCAATACAGGGGTAGATGGCTACACCTTC
CASSYANTGVDGYTF
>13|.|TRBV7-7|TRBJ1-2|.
TGTGCCAGCAGCCCCCTATCACCGGATGGCTACACCTTC
CASSPLSPDGYTF
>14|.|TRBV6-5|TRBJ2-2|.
TGTGCCAGCATGGTAGCCCGAAACACCGGGGAGCTGTTTTTT
CASMVARNTGELFF
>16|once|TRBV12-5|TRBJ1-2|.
TGTGCTAGTGGTTTGGACCCCCCAAACAGGGCCTATGGCTACACCTTC
CASGLDPPNRAYGYTF
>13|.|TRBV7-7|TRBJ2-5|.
TGTGCCAGCAGCTTAGGCGGTGGGGAGACCCAGTACTTC
CASSLGGGETQYF
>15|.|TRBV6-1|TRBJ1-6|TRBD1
TGTGCCAGCAGTGAGGGGGACAGAAATTCTTCACCCCTCCACTTT
CASSEGDRNSSPLHF
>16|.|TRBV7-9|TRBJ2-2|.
TGTGCCAGCAGCCCCAGGACCGATGCGGGTTTGGGGGAGCTGTTTTTT
CASSPRTDAGLGELFF
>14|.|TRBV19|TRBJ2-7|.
TGTGCCAGTAGTATGGCCTTCCCCGCCGGGGAGCAGTACTTC
CASSMAFPAGEQYF
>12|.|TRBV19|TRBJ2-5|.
TGTGCCAGCGGGGGGCGGAAAGGGACCCAGTACTTC
CASGGRKGTQYF
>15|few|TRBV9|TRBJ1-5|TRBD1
TGTGCCAGCAGCGCGGGACAGAGTTGGAATCAGCCCCAGCATTTT
CASSAGQSWNQPQHF
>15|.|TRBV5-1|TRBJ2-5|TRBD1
TGCGCCAGCAGCTTGGGGGACAGGGGAAAAGACACCCAGTACTTC
CASSLGDRGKDTQYF
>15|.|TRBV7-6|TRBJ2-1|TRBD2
TGTGCCAGCAGCTTAGTGCGGGGGGGTGCCAATGAGCAGTTCTTC
CASSLVRGGANEQFF
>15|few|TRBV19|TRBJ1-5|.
TGTGCCAGTAGTACAGGGGAAGGAGGCAATCAGCCCCAGCATTTT
CASSTGEGGNQPQHF
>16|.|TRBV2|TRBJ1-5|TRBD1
TGTGCCAGCAGTACAAAATGGACAGGGATCTGGCAGCCCCAGCATTTT
CASSTKWTGIWQPQHF
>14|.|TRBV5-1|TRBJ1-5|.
TGCGCCAGCAGCGTCGGGACTTATAATCAGCCCCAGCATTTT
CASSVGTYNQPQHF
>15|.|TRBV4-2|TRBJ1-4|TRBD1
TGTGCCAGCAGCCCAACAGGGGGCAATGCTGAAAAACTGTTTTTT
CASSPTGGNAEKLFF
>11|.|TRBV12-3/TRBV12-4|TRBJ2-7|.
TGTGCCAGCAGTCTCTATAACGAGCAGTACTTC
CASSLYNEQYF
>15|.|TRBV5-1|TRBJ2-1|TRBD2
TGCGCCAGCAGCTTGGCTAGCGGGAGGGGCAATGAGCAGTTCTTC
CASSLASGRGNEQFF
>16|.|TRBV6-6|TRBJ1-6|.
TGTGCCAGCAGCACCCCCGGGACGGGGGTCAATTCACCCCTCCACTTT
CASSTPGTGVNSPLHF
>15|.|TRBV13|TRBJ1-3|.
TGTGCCAGCAGCCTCAGGTTTACTTCTGGAAACACCATATATTTT
CASSLRFTSGNTIYF
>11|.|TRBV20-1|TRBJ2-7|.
TGCAGTGCTAGAGAAGACAGTGAGCAGTACTTC
CSAREDSEQYF
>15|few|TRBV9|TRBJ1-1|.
TGTGCCAGCAGCCCACGAATGGACAGCTACACTGAAGCTTTCTTT
CASSPRMDSYTEAFF
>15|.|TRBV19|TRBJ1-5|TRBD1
TGTGCCAGTCACCCAGGTGACAGGGCCCGTCAGCCCCAGCATTTT
CASHPGDRARQPQHF
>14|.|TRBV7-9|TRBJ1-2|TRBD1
TGTGCCAGCAGCCCAGGGACAGGGATTTATGGCTACACCTTC
CASSPGTGIYGYTF
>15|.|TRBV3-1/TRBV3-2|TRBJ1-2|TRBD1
TGTGCCAGCAGCCCTTCCGGACAGGGGGCATATGGCTACACCTTC
CASSPSGQGAYGYTF
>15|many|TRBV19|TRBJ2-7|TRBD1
TGTGCCAGTAGTTCCTGGGGGACAGGGGGCTACGAGCAGTACTTC
CASSSWGTGGYEQYF
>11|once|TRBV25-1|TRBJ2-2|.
TGTGCCAGCAGGGCTCTCGGGGAGCTGTTTTTT
CASRALGELFF
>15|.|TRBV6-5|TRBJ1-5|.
TGTGCCAGCAACGTGGGAGGGGTAAGCAATCAGCCCCAGCATTTT
CASNVGGVSNQPQHF
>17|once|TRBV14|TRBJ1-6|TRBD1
TGTGCCAGCAGCCTTATACTACCCGGGACAGGCGATTCACCCCTCCACTTT
CASSLILPGTGDSPLHF
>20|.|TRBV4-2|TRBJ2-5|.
TGTGCCAGCAACGACGCTACTCGGACAATGTCCTGCTCCACAACGATGGCCCAGTACTTC
CASNDATRTMSCSTTMAQYF
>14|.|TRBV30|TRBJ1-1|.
TGTGCCTGGAGCGCTGGGACTTCCCGCACTGAAGCTTTCTTT
CAWSAGTSRTEAFF
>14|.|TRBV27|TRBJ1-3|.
TGTGCCAGCAGTTTACGAGGGCTGGGAAACACCATATATTTT
CASSLRGLGNTIYF
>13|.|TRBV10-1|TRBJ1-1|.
TGCGCCAGCAGTGGAAGCCGGAACACTGAAGCTTTCTTT
CASSGSRNTEAFF
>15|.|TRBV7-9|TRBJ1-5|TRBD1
TGTGCCAGCAGCTGGGGGACAGGGGACCGGCAGCCCCAGCATTTT
CASSWGTGDRQPQHF
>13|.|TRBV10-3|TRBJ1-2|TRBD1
TGTGCCATCAGTGAAAGGGGGCTGGATGGCTACACCTTC
CAISERGLDGYTF
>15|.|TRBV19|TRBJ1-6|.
TGTGCCAGTAGTATTCGTCTCAGGGATAATTCACCCCTCCACTTT
CASSIRLRDNSPLHF
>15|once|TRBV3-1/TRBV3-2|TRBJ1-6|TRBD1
TGTGCCAGCAGCCAAAAGACAGGGCAGAATTCACCCCTCCACTTT
CASSQKTGQNSPLHF